This T cell receptor (beta chain) was sequenced in a study of blood T cell repertoires in COVID-19. This clone was found once. Per the authors' pipeline: Estimated nucleated cell counts came from reference gene primer amplification. Sequenced by immunoSEQ multiplex PCR; TCRdb stores in-frame clones only, minus some. Clone size and the V and J calls come from that table; the DNA yielded D and trimming. The table has 250,000 or so clones, around four fifths seen once. CDR1 is SGHNT and CDR2 is YYREEE in the germline V gene (reference sequence). The CDR3 spans 14 residues. J gave up 9 bases and V 3 bases, and 11 bases lay outside the gene matches.

The sequenced material came from peripheral blood. The chain is built from TRBV5-4 and TRBJ1-1; 7 nucleotides match TRBD1. The source is a man in his 60s with acute or convalescent COVID-19. CDR3 DNA: TGTGCCAGCAGCTCGATGTTAGGGGGCTCGAAAGCTTTCTTT. It encodes CASSSMLGGSKAFF.